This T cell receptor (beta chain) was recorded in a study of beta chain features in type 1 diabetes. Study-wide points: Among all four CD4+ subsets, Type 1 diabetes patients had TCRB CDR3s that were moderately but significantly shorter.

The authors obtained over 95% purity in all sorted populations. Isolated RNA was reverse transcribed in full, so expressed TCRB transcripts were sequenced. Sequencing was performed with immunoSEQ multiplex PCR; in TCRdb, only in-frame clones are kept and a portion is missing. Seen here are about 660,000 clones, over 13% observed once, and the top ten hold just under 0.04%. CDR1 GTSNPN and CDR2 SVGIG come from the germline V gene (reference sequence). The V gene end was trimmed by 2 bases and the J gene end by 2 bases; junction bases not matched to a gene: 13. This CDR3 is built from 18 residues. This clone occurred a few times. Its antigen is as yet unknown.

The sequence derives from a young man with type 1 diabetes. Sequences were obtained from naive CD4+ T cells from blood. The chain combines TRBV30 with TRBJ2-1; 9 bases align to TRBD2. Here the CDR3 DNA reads TGTGCCTGGAGTCGTACTCCCTTTACTAGCGGGCCCTACAATGAGCAGTTCTTC. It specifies CAWSRTPFTSGPYNEQFF.